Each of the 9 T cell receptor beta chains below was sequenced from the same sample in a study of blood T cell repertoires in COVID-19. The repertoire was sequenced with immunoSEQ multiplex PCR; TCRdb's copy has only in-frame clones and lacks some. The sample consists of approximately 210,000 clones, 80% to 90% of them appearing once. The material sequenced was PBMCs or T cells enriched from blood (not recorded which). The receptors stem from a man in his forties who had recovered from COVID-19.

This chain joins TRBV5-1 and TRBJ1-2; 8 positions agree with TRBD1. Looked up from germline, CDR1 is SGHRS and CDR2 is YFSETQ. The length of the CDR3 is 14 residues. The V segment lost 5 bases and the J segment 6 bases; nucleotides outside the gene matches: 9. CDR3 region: CASRGERQGNGYTF. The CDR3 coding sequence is TGCGCCAGCAGAGGGGAGAGACAGGGGAATGGCTACACCTTC.

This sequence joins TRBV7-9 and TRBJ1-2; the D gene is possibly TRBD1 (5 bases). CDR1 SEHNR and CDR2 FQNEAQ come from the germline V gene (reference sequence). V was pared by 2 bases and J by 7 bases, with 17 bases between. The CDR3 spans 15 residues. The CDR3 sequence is CASSLMEGRASGYTF. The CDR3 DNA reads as TGTGCCAGCAGCTTAATGGAGGGGAGGGCAAGTGGCTACACCTTC.

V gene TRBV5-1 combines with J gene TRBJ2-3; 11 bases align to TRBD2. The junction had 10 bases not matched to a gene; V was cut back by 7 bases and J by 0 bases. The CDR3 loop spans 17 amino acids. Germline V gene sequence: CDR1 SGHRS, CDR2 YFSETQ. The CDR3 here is CASSEWTSGRSTDTQYF. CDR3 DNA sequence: TGCGCCAGCTCCGAGTGGACTAGCGGGCGGAGCACAGATACGCAGTATTTT.

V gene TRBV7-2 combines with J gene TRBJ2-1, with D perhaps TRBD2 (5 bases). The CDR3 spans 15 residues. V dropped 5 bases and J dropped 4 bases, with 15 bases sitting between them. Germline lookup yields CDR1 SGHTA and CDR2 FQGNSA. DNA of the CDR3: TGTGCCAGCAGCCGGGATGGGTCCTTATACAATGAGCAGTTCTTC. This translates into CASSRDGSLYNEQFF.

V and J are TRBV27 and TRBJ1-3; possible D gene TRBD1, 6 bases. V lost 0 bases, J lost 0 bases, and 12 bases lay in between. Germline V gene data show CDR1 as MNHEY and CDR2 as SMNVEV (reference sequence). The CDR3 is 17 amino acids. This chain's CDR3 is CASSLSGQHASGNTIYF. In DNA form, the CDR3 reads TGTGCCAGCAGTTTATCGGGACAACATGCCTCTGGAAACACCATATATTTT.

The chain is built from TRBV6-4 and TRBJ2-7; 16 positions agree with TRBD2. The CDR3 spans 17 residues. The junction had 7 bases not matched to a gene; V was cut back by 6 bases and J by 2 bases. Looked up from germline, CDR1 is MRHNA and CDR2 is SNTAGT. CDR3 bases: TGTGCCAGCAGCCTCGGGACTAGCGGGAGGGTTCCCTACGAGCAGTACGTC. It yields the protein CASSLGTSGRVPYEQYV.

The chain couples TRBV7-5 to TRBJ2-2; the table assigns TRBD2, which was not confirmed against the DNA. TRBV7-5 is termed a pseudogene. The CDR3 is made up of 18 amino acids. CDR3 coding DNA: TGTGCCAGAAGCTCCACGGGGCTGCGGGAGGGCCGTACCGGGGAGCTGTTTTTT. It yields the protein CARSSTGLREGRTGELFF.

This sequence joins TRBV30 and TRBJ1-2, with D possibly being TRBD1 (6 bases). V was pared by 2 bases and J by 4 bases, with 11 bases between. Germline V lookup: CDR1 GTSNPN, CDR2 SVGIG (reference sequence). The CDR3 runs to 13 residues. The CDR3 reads CAWSTGTSYGYTF. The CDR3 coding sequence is TGTGCCTGGAGTACCGGGACAAGCTATGGCTACACCTTC.

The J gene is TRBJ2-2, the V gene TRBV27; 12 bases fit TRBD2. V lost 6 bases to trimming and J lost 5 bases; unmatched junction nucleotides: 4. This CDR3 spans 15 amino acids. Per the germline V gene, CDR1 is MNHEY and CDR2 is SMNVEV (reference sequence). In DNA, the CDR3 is TGTGCCAGCAGGCCGGGACTAGCGGGTACCGGGGAGCTGTTTTTT. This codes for CASRPGLAGTGELFF.